The subject of this entry is one TCR beta chain. The antigen this receptor binds is unknown. The input lacks base qualities; no much larger clone sits a single base away. Other DNA sequences in this specimen translate into the identical CDR3. The entry originates in a study of somatic mutations in cytotoxic T cells in rheumatoid arthritis (dated 2017 in TCRdb). Study-wide context: Patient peripheral blood (less than 32 ml EDTA) was drawn right after diagnosis and before any treatment started. TCRB deep sequencing was performed for some 60 rheumatoid arthritis patients and roughly 20 healthy controls. The study asked whether expanded CD8+ T-cell clones in newly diagnosed, untreated rheumatoid arthritis carry somatic mutations, and used TCRB deep sequencing to characterize clonality. A FACSAria II or Sony SH800 was used to flow-sort some V beta antibody-stained T-cell populations at nearly 100% purity, and TCRB sequencing was also done on sorted V beta1+ cells. The median ages of the patient and control groups were essentially identical.

The immunoSEQ assay was applied to genomic DNA for TCRB CDR3 sequencing. Regarding the original processing steps: When patient CD8+ clones exceeding 1% were checked against published virus-specific TCRB sequences, only a few matched. Only productive TCRB rearrangements were included in the analyses. Clonality was expressed as a Shannon entropy-based productive clonality index, with each clone defined by a unique TCRB CDR3 sequence. To calculate repertoire overlap between two samples, the template counts of each clone were considered relative to each sample's total templates. V-gene usage measured by flow cytometry correlated with TCRB sequencing V-gene usage, with a Spearman r of 0.6 to 0.65. The clones in this table, taken by TCRdb from immuneACCESS, are in-frame only. Not every clone is retained; where verified, under half of the shortfall comes from an unresolved V gene, and the cause of the rest is unknown. That table gives V, J and clone size, and the DNA gave D and trimming. This sample gives 15,000 or so clones in total; approximately 74% of them show up just once. 25% to 30% of the sample rests with the top ten.

What the study reported, not specific to this receptor: The slight underrepresentation of TRBV07 in patients was not corrected for multiple comparisons. Several identical CD8+ TCRB sequences were found in both blood and synovial fluid, and in about an eighth of the roughly 65 patients the largest CD8+ clone exceeded 20% of CD8+ cells. It was unknown which antigens the expanded CD8+ clones targeted, and their absence from virus-specific databases did not exclude viral specificity. Rheumatoid arthritis patients and age-matched healthy controls did not significantly differ in CD8+ T-cell clonality. An increase of CD8+ clonality with age was seen in patients (Spearman r ≈ 0.49) but not in healthy controls.

CDR1 is given as LNHDA and CDR2 as SQIVND, both from the germline V gene (reference sequence). The CDR3 goes from the cysteine to the phenylalanine over 14 residues. Only the CDR3 DNA stays, 42 bases, in frame from base 1. V is cut by 5 bases and J by 3 bases, and the space between the germline ends is 11 bases. On an AutoMACS, CD4+ and CD8+ cells were isolated via positive magnetic bead selection, and their purity was verified by flow cytometry. After a first flow cytometry screen using a TCR V beta antibody panel, clonal expansions were characterized through TCRB deep sequencing of sorted CD8+ fractions. Peripheral blood mononuclear cells were isolated by Ficoll-Paque PLUS density gradient separation. Using Nucleospin Tissue or Tissue XS kits, DNA was extracted from CD4-enriched, CD8-enriched or PBMC samples, with quantification by a Qubit 2.0 fluorometer.

This TCR derives from an adult with rheumatoid arthritis. Material: CD8+ T cells sorted from blood. This receptor chain uses TRBV19 and TRBJ1-5; matching of 6 bases hints at TRBD1 as the D gene. The base sequence is TGTGCCAGTAGTGTCGGGGGGCCCAATCAGCCCCAGCATTTT. Its product reads: CASSVGGPNQPQHF.